One and the same sample provided the 21 T cell receptor beta chains below, sequenced in a study of blood T cell repertoires in COVID-19 (dated by TCRdb to the early 2020s). The receptor library was made with the immunoSEQ multiplex PCR assay. Held by TCRdb, this immuneACCESS table contains in-frame sequences only and omits some clones. Under half of the omission traces to an unresolved V gene where checked; the cause of the rest is unknown. The sample includes about 190,000 clones, with 86% observed a single time. The ten largest clones represent approximately 25% of the sample. The sample was PBMCs or T cells enriched from blood (not recorded which). The receptors were sampled from a woman aged 35 to 49 in a cohort exposed to, infected with or recovered from COVID-19 (not recorded which).

The chain couples TRBV7-9 to TRBJ2-3, with 12 bases matching TRBD2. The CDR3 has 17 residues. CDR1 SEHNR and CDR2 FQNEAQ come from the germline V gene (reference sequence). The ends lost 4 bases at V and 2 bases at J; junction bases unmatched: 7. The CDR3 nucleotides are TGTGCCAGCAGCTCCCCCGCTAGCGGGAGGGACACAGATACGCAGTATTTT. This sequence encodes CASSSPASGRDTDTQYF.

This sequence joins TRBV6-1 and TRBJ1-5; D remains unclear. The CDR3 runs 15 residues. With 2 bases removed from V and 1 base from J, the gap between germline ends came to 9 bases. The germline V gene encodes CDR1 MNHNS and CDR2 SASEGT. CDR3 region: CASSESAGSNQPQHF. The DNA for the CDR3 is TGTGCCAGCAGTGAATCTGCGGGGAGCAATCAGCCCCAGCATTTT.

This chain connects TRBV3-1 (or the pseudogene TRBV3-2) to TRBJ1-1; 7 nucleotides align to TRBD1. The trim removed 0 bases at V and 1 base at J, leaving 8 bases unmatched. The germline gives CDR1 LGHDT, CDR2 YNNKEL (reference sequence). The CDR3 has 17 residues. Written as DNA, the CDR3 is TGTGCCAGCAGCCAAGAAACCGCCGGGACAGCGAACACTGAAGCTTTCTTT. Protein product: CASSQETAGTANTEAFF.

The chain combines TRBV11-2 with TRBJ1-5, with D uncertain. V lost 5 bases to trimming and J lost 0 bases, with 8 bases between them. Germline CDR1 SGHAT, CDR2 FQNNGV. The CDR3 loop spans 14 amino acids. The CDR3 reads CASSTGYSNQPQHF. CDR3 DNA: TGTGCCAGCAGCACGGGTTATAGCAATCAGCCCCAGCATTTT.

This clone has just one count. The chain joins TRBV13 to TRBJ1-6; 7 bases are shared with TRBD1. V lost 6 bases to trimming and J lost 7 bases; unmatched junction nucleotides: 6. Germline V CDR1 and CDR2: PRHDT, FYEKMQ (reference sequence). This CDR3 comprises 14 residues. DNA of the CDR3: TGTGCCAGCAGTTCAGGGGGGTTCAATTCACCCCTCCACTTT. Amino acid sequence: CASSSGGFNSPLHF.

V and J are TRBV11-2 and TRBJ2-3, with 7 bases lining up with TRBD1. The CDR3 extends over 19 amino acids. Trimming cost V 1 base and J 2 bases; bases outside gene matches: 15. Germline loops: CDR1 SGHAT, CDR2 FQNNGV. The DNA of the CDR3 is TGTGCCAGCAGCTTAGCGGTAAATTACAGGGGTACTTCCACAGATACGCAGTATTTT. Protein: CASSLAVNYRGTSTDTQYF.

V usage is TRBV30 and J usage is TRBJ2-3; D is perhaps TRBD1 (6 bases). The CDR3 is 16 residues long. The germline V gene encodes CDR1 GTSNPN and CDR2 SVGIG (reference sequence). V dropped 2 bases and J dropped 2 bases, with 17 bases sitting between them. CDR3 in amino acids: CAWSQGHLGSTDTQYF. CDR3 DNA: TGTGCCTGGAGTCAGGGACATCTAGGTTCCACAGATACGCAGTATTTT.

This sequence joins TRBV4-1 and TRBJ2-7, with 7 bases that match TRBD2. The CDR3 extends over 14 amino acids. CDR1 MGHRA and CDR2 YSYEKL come from the germline V gene. V shed 0 bases and J 13 bases; nucleotides not matched to a gene: 12. The CDR3 DNA reads as TGCGCCAGCAGCCAAGATAGGGGAGGGTTTAGGCAATACTTC. Translated: CASSQDRGGFRQYF.

This rearrangement joins TRBV4-2 to TRBJ2-1, with D possibly being TRBD1 (6 bases). Trimming pared 1 base from V and 4 bases from J, leaving 8 bases between. This CDR3 has 14 residues. CDR1 and CDR2 from the germline V gene are LGHNA and YNFKEQ. The CDR3 DNA is TGTGCCAGCAGCCAAGTAGGGGGATACAATGAGCAGTTCTTC. It yields the protein CASSQVGGYNEQFF.

The J gene is TRBJ2-1, the V gene TRBV29-1, with 8 bases identical to TRBD2. This CDR3 is built from 16 residues. The germline V gene encodes CDR1 SQVTM and CDR2 ANQGSEA. V dropped 8 bases and J dropped 0; count of bases not matched to a gene: 12. Written as DNA, the CDR3 is TGCAGCCTAATCACATCCGGGGGGGCCTCCTACAATGAGCAGTTCTTC. Its protein is CSLITSGGASYNEQFF.

This chain links TRBV4-1 with TRBJ1-2; perhaps TRBD1 as D (6 bases). The CDR3 runs 14 residues. Germline assignment: CDR1 MGHRA and CDR2 YSYEKL. V was cut by 2 bases and J by 2 bases, with 9 bases left in between. The DNA of the CDR3 is TGCGCCAGCAGCCAATGGGACAAAAACTATGGCTACACCTTC. Translated: CASSQWDKNYGYTF.

This chain connects TRBV7-6 to TRBJ1-1; 10 nucleotides line up with TRBD1. Trimming removed 5 bases from V and 5 bases from J; junction bases left unmatched: 8. CDR3 length: 15 amino acids. Per the germline V gene, CDR1 is SGHVS and CDR2 is FNYEAQ. CDR3 nucleotides: TGTGCCAGCAGCCCATCGACAGGGGGCGGGACTGAAGCTTTCTTT. This gives the protein CASSPSTGGGTEAFF.

This chain uses TRBV5-1 with TRBJ2-7; 9 bases are shared with TRBD2. The V gene end was trimmed by 6 bases and the J gene end by 7 bases; junction bases not matched to a gene: 11. This CDR3 has 14 amino acids. Germline V lookup: CDR1 SGHRS, CDR2 YFSETQ. The CDR3 spells CASMVSSGMFEQYF. CDR3 nucleotides: TGCGCCAGCATGGTGTCTAGCGGGATGTTTGAGCAGTACTTC.

The chain recombines TRBV2 with TRBJ1-1; maybe TRBD1 (6 bases). The CDR3 runs to 11 residues. The germline gives CDR1 SNHLY, CDR2 FYNNEI. Trimming shortened V by 8 bases and J by 4 bases, and 8 bases separated the two germline ends. CDR3 residues: CASARGTEAFF. CDR3 coding DNA: TGTGCCAGCGCCAGGGGCACTGAAGCTTTCTTT.

This chain uses TRBV5-6 with TRBJ1-2; tentatively, D is TRBD1 (5 bases). From germline, CDR1 is SGHDT and CDR2 YYEEEE. The CDR3 loop spans 11 amino acids. The germline V and J ends were trimmed by 2 bases and 14 bases, with 13 bases remaining between them. The CDR3, as DNA: TGTGCCAGCAGCTTTGGGTCGGAGGGGACCTTC. This translates into CASSFGSEGTF.

This chain connects TRBV5-1 to TRBJ1-1; a possible D gene is TRBD1 (6 bases). V was clipped by 0 bases and J by 7 bases, with 16 bases between them. The V gene's germline CDR1 is SGHRS and CDR2 YFSETQ. This CDR3 has 15 amino acids. The CDR3, as DNA: TGCGCCAGCAGCTTGGACCTCAGGGGCTCGAATGAAGCTTTCTTT. Its translation is CASSLDLRGSNEAFF. The full variable domain, rest sourced from reference TRBV5-1 and TRBJ1-1, is KAGVTQTPRYLIKTRGQQVTLSCSPISGHRSVSWYQQTPGQGLQFLFEYFSETQRNKGNFPGRFSGRQFSNSRSEMNVSTLELGDSALYLCASSLDLRGSNEAFFGQGTRLTVV.

The DNA for the CDR3 is TGTGCCAGCAGGAAAACACAGAGACAGAACACTGAAGCTTTCTTT. It codes for CASRKTQRQNTEAFF. The J gene is TRBJ1-1, the V gene TRBV7-9; D remains unclear. The CDR3 totals 15 residues. Germline values: CDR1 SEHNR, CDR2 FQNEAQ (reference sequence). V lost 6 bases and J 1 base, leaving 15 bases between the germline ends.

Of note for this clone: The junction shows a germline mismatch at one end, possibly a read error. V and J are TRBV27 and TRBJ1-5, with a tentative D call TRBD1 (6 bases). This CDR3 has 14 amino acids. Germline V gives CDR1 MNHEY, CDR2 SMNVEV (reference sequence). The CDR3 here is CASMGRGSQSAPAF. The CDR3 nucleotides read TGTGCCAGCATGGGCAGGGGTTCGCAATCAGCCCCAGCATTT.

The chain couples TRBV7-2 to TRBJ2-1, with 7 bases that match TRBD1. The germline gives CDR1 SGHTA, CDR2 FQGNSA. The CDR3 consists of 15 residues. The junction had 10 bases not matched to a gene; V was cut back by 5 bases and J by 6 bases. The CDR3 loop reads CASSLTATGVNEQFF. The CDR3 nucleotides are TGTGCCAGCAGCCTAACTGCCACAGGGGTCAATGAGCAGTTCTTC.

This chain connects TRBV9 to TRBJ2-7; TRBD1 might be the D (5 bases). The CDR3 consists of 14 residues. The germline gives CDR1 SGDLS, CDR2 YYNGEE. V was cut by 3 bases and J by 3 bases, with 13 bases left in between. The CDR3 nucleotides are TGTGCCAGCAGCGCCCCTGGGCAGGGCTACGAGCAGTACTTC. The encoded protein is CASSAPGQGYEQYF.

The rearrangement joins TRBV3-1 (or the pseudogene TRBV3-2) to TRBJ2-2; D gene ambiguous. V lost 10 bases, J lost 8 bases, and 11 bases lay in between. The CDR3 totals 11 residues. CDR1 is LGHDT, CDR2 YNNKEL, per germline (reference sequence). In nucleotides, the CDR3 is TGTGCCACCGAAATCGGGGGGGAGCTGTTTTTT. It codes for CATEIGGELFF.